This TCR beta chain was identified during a study of lymphopenia after photon versus proton radiotherapy. The table came from immunoSEQ multiplex PCR; TCRdb's copy has only in-frame clones and leaves some out. The repertoire holds 42,000 or so clones, approximately 82% seen once, with 20% to 25% in the top ten. The TCR sequence derives from a woman between 65 and 79 years old with pancreatic cancer. The sequencing here drew on peripheral blood, taken from a patient treated with proton-based radiotherapy.

CDR3 protein: CASDFASGRTGGNEQFF. CDR3 in DNA: TGTGCCAGCGATTTTGCTAGCGGACGTACCGGGGGGAATGAGCAGTTCTTC. V gene TRBV28 combines with J gene TRBJ2-1; 7 nucleotides align to TRBD2. Germline trimming cut 8 bases from V and 7 bases from J; bases unmatched to any gene: 20. CDR3 length equals 17 residues. Looked up from germline, CDR1 is MDHEN and CDR2 is SYDVKM.